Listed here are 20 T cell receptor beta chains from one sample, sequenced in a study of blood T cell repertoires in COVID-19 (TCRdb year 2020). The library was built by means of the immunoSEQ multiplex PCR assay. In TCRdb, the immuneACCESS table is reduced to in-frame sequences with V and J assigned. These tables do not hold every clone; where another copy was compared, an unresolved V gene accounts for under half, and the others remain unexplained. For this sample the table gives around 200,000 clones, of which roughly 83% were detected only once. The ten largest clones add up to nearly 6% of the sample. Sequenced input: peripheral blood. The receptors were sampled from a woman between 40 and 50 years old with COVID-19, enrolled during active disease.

CDR3 bases: TGTGCCTGGAGTGTACCTTGGAGGGGTTACAATGAGCAGTTCTTC. It codes for CAWSVPWRGYNEQFF. The chain joins TRBV30 to TRBJ2-1; a possible D gene is TRBD2 (6 bases). Trimming cost V 0 bases and J 4 bases, with 13 bases left between them. The CDR3 runs to 15 residues. CDR1 and CDR2 from the germline V gene are GTSNPN and SVGIG (reference sequence).

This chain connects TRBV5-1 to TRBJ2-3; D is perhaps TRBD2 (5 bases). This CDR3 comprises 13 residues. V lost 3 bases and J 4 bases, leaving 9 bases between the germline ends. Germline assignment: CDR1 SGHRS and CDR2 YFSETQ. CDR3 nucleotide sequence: TGCGCCAGCAGCTCCACGGGGTCAGATACGCAGTATTTT. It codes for CASSSTGSDTQYF.

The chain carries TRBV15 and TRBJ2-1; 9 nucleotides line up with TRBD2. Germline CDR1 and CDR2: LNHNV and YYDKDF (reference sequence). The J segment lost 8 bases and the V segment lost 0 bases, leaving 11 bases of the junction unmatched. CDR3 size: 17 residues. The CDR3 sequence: CATSRDRDSGSQDEQFF. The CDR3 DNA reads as TGTGCCACCAGCAGAGATCGGGATAGCGGGAGTCAAGATGAGCAGTTCTTC.

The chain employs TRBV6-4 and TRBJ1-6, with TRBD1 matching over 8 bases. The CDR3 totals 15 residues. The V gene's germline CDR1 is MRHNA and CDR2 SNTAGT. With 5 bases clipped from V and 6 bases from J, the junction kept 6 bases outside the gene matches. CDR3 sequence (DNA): TGTGCCAGCAGTTCCGGGACAGGACGTAATTCACCCCTCCACTTT. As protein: CASSSGTGRNSPLHF.

The CDR3 region has the DNA TGTGCCAGCTCACCTCTGGGACAGGGGATGGAAAACACTGAAGCTTTCTTT. Its protein is CASSPLGQGMENTEAFF. The rearrangement links TRBV18 to TRBJ1-1; 10 positions agree with TRBD1. There are 17 residues in the CDR3. CDR1 and CDR2 from the germline V gene are KGHSH and LQKENI. The V and J ends lost 3 bases and 2 bases, in that order; junction bases with no gene match: 9. Variable domain in full (rest from reference TRBV18 and TRBJ1-1): NAGVMQNPRHLVRRRGQEARLRCSPMKGHSHVYWYRQLPEEGLKFMVYLQKENIIDESGMPKERFSAEFPKEGPSILRIQQVVRGDSAAYFCASSPLGQGMENTEAFFGQGTRLTVV.

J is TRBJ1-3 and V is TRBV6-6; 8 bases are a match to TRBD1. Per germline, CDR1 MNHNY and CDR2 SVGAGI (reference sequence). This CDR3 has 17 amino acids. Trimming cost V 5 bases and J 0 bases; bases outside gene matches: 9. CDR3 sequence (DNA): TGTGCCAGCAGTCTCGGACAGGGCCCTCTCTCTGGAAACACCATATATTTT. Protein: CASSLGQGPLSGNTIYF.

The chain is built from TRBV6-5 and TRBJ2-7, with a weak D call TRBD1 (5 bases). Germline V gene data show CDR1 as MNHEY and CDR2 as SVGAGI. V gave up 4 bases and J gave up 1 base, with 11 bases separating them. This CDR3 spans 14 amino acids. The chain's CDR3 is CASSWGRWSYEQYF. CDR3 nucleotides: TGTGCCAGCAGTTGGGGCAGATGGTCCTACGAGCAGTACTTC.

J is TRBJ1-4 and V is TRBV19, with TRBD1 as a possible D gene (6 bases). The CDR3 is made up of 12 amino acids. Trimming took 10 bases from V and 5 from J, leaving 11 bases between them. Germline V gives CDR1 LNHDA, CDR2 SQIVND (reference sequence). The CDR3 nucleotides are TGTGCCATAGGACAGCACAATGAAAAACTGTTTTTT. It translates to CAIGQHNEKLFF.

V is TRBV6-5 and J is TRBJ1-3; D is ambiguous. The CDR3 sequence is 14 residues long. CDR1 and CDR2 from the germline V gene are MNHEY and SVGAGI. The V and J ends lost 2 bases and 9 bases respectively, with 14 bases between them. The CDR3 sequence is CASSYGSEGLTIYF. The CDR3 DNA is TGTGCCAGCAGTTACGGGTCGGAAGGACTCACCATATATTTT.

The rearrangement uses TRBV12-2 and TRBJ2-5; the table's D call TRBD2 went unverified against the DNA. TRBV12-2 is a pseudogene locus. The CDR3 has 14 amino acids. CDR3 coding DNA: TGTGCAAGTCGCTGGCTAGCGGGGAAAGAGACCCAGTACTTC. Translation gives CASRWLAGKETQYF.

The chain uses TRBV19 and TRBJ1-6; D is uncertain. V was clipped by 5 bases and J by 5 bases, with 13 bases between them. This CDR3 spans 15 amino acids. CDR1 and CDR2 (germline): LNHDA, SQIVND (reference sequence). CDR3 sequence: CASSSGHLDNSPLHF. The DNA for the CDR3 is TGTGCCAGTAGTTCTGGCCACCTCGATAATTCACCCCTCCACTTT.

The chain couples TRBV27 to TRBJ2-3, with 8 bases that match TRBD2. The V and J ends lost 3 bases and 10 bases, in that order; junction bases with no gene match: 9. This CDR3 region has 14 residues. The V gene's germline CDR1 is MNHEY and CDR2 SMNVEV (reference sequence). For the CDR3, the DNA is TGTGCCAGCAGTTTGGGGACGGGCGGGAGGTCGCAGTATTTT. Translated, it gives CASSLGTGGRSQYF.

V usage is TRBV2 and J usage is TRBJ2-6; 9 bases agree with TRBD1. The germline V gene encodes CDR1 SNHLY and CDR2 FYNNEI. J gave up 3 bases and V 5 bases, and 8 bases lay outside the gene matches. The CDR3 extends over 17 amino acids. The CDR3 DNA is TGTGCCAGCAGTCCCCAACAGGGGGCGGATGGGGCCAACGTCCTGACTTTC. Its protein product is CASSPQQGADGANVLTF.

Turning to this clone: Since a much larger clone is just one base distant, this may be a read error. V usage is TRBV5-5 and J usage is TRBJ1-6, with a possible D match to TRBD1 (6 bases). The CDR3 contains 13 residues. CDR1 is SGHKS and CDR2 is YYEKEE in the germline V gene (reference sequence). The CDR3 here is CTSSSDSYSPLHF. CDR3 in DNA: TGTACCAGCAGCTCGGACAGTTATTCACCCCTCCACTTT.

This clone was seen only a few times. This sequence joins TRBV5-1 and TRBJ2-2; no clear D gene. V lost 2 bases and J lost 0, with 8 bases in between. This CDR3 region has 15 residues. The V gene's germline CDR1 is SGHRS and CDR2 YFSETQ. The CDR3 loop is CASSFTATNTGELFF. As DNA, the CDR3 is TGCGCCAGCAGCTTTACAGCAACGAACACCGGGGAGCTGTTTTTT. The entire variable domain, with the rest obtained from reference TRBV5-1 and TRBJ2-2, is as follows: KAGVTQTPRYLIKTRGQQVTLSCSPISGHRSVSWYQQTPGQGLQFLFEYFSETQRNKGNFPGRFSGRQFSNSRSEMNVSTLELGDSALYLCASSFTATNTGELFFGEGSRLTVL.

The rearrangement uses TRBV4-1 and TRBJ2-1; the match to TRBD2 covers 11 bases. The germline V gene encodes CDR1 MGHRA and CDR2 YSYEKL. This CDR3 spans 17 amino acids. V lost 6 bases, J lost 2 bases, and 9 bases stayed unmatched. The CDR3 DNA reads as TGCGCCAGCAGGGCGACTAGCGGGAAGGTTGCCTACAATGAGCAGTTCTTC. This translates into CASRATSGKVAYNEQFF.

The CDR3 here is CASSYGPPGQDWKQYF. CDR3 DNA sequence: TGTGCCAGCAGTTACGGACCTCCGGGACAGGATTGGAAGCAGTACTTC. The V and J genes are TRBV6-5 and TRBJ2-7; TRBD1 matches 8 bases. V lost 2 bases and J lost 8; bases outside the gene matches: 14. The germline V gene has CDR1 MNHEY and CDR2 SVGAGI. The CDR3 spans 16 residues.

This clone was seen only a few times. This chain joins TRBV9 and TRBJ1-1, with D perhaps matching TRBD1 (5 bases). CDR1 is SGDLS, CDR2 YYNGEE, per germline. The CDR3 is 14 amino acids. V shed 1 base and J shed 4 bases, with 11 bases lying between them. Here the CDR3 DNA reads TGTGCCAGCAGCGTAAGCCAGGGTTTCACTGAAGCTTTCTTT. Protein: CASSVSQGFTEAFF.

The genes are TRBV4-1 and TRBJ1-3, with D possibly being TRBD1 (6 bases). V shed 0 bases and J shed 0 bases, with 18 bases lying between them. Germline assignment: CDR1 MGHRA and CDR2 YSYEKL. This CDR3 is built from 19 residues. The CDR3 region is CASSQDPPGVYGSGNTIYF. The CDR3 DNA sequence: TGCGCCAGCAGCCAAGATCCGCCAGGGGTTTATGGCTCTGGAAACACCATATATTTT.

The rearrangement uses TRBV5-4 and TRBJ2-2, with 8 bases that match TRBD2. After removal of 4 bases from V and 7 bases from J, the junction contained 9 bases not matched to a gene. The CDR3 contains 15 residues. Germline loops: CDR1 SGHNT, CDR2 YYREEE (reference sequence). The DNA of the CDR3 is TGTGCCAGCAGCGCCCCGGGAGGGGTTGGCGGGGAGCTGTTTTTT. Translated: CASSAPGGVGGELFF.